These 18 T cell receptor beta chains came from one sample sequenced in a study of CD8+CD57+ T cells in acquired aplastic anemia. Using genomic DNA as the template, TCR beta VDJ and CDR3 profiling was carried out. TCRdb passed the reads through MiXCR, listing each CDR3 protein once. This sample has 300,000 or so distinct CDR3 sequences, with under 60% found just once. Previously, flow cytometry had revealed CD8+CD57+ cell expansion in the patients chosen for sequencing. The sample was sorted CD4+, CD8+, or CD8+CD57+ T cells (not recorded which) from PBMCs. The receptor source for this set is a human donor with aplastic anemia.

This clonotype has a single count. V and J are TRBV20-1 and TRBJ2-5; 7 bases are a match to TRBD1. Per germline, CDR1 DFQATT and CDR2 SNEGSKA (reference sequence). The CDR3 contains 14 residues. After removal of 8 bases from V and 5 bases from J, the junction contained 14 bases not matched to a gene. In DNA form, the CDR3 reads TGCAGTTCCACCCGGGACAGTTCACGGGAGACCCAGTACTTC. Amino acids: CSSTRDSSRETQYF.

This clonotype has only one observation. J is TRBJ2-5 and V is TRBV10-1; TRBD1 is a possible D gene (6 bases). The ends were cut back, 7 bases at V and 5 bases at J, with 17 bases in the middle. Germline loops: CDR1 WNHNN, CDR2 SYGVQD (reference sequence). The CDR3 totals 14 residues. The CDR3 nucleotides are TGCGCCAGCATTACCCAGGACAGTAACGAGACCCAGTACTTC. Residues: CASITQDSNETQYF.

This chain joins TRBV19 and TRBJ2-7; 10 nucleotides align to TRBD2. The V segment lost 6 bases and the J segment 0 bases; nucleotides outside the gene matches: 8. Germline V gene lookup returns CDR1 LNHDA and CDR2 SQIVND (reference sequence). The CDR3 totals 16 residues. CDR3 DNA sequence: TGTGCCAGTAGCTCGACGACTAGCGGGTCCTCCTACGAGCAGTACTTC. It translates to CASSSTTSGSSYEQYF.

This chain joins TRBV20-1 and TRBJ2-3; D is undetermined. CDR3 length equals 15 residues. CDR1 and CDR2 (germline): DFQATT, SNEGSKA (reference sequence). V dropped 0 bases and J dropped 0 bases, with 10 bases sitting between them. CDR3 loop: CSARDRIISTDTQYF. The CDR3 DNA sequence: TGCAGTGCTAGAGATCGGATAATCAGCACAGATACGCAGTATTTT.

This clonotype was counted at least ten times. The CDR3 reads CAINYRGGKTGELFF. The CDR3 coding sequence is TGTGCCATCAACTACCGCGGGGGGAAGACCGGGGAGCTGTTTTTT. This rearrangement joins TRBV10-3 to TRBJ2-2; 8 positions match TRBD2. Germline CDR1 is ENHRY and CDR2 is SYGVKD. The CDR3 covers 15 residues. The ends lost 7 bases at V and 5 bases at J; junction bases unmatched: 9.

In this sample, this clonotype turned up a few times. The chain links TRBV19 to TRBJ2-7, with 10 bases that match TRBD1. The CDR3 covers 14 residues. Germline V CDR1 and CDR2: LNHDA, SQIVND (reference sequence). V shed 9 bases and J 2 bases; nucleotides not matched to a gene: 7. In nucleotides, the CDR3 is TGTGCCAGCAGTCCCGGGACAGGGGCCTACGAGCAGTACTTC. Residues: CASSPGTGAYEQYF.

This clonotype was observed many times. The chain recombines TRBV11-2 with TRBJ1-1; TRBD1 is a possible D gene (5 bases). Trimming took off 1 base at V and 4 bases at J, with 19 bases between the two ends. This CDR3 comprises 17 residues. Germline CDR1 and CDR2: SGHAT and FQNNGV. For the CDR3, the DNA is TGTGCCAGCAGCTTAGGGAGGAATTGGCAGGGACGCACTGAAGCTTTCTTT. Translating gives CASSLGRNWQGRTEAFF. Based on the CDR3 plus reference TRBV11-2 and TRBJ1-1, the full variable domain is EAGVAQSPRYKIIEKRQSVAFWCNPISGHATLYWYQQILGQGPKLLIQFQNNGVVDDSQLPKDRFSAERLKGVDSTLKIQPAKLEDSAVYLCASSLGRNWQGRTEAFFGQGTRLTVV.

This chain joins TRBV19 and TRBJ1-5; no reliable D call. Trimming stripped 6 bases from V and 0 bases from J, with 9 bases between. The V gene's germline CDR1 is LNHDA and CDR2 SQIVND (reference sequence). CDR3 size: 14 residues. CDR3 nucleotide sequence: TGTGCCAGTAGAAGGTCGTATAGCAATCAGCCCCAGCATTTT. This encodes CASRRSYSNQPQHF.

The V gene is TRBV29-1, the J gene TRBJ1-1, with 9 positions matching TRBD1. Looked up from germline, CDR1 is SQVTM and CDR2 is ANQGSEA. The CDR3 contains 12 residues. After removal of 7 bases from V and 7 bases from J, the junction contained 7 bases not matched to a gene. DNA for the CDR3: TGCAGCGCCTCGACAGGGGGGAATGAAGCTTTCTTT. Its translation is CSASTGGNEAFF.

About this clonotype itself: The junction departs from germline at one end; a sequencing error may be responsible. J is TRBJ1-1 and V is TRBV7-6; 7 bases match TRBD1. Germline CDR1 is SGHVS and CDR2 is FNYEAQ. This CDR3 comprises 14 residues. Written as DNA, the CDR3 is TGCGCCAGCAGCTTAGAACAGGGGATCACTGAAGCTTTCTTT. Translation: CASSLEQGITEAFF.

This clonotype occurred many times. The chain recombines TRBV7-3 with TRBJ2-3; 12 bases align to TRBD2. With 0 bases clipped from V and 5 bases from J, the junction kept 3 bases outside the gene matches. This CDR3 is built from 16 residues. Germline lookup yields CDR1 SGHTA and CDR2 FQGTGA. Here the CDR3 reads CASSLTPGLAGDTQYF. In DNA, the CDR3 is TGTGCCAGCAGCTTAACCCCGGGACTAGCGGGAGATACGCAGTATTTT.

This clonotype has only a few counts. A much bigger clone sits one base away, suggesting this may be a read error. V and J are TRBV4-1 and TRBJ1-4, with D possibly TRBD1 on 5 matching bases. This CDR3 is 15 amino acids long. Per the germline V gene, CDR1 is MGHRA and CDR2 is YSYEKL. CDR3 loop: CASSPPGRMNERLFF. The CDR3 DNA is TGTGCCAGCAGCCCACCGGGACGGATGAATGAAAGACTGTTTTTT.

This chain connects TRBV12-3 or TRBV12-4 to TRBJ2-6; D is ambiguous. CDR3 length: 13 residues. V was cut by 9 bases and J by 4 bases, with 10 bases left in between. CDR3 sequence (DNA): TGTGCCAGAACAAAACAGGGGGCCAACGTCCTGACTTTC. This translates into CARTKQGANVLTF.

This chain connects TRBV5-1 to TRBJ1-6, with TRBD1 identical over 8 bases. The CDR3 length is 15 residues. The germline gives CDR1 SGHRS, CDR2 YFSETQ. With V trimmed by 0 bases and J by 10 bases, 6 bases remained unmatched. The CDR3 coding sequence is TGCGCCAGCAGCTTGGCCCAGGGGGCACGGTCACCCCTCCACTTT. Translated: CASSLAQGARSPLHF.

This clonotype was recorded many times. This CDR3 reads CASSEGGGHKGGEAFF. CDR3 DNA sequence: TGTGCCAGCAGTGAAGGGGGGGGACATAAGGGAGGTGAAGCTTTCTTT. V gene TRBV25-1 combines with J gene TRBJ1-1; TRBD1 might be the D (6 bases). Germline-derived CDR1 and CDR2 are MGHDK and SYGVNS. Trimming took off 2 bases at V and 7 bases at J, with 20 bases between the two ends. CDR3 size: 16 residues.

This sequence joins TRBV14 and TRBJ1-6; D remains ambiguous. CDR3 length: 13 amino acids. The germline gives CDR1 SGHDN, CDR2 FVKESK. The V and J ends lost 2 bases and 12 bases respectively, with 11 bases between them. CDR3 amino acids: CASSQSRQLPLHF. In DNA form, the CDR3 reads TGTGCCAGCAGCCAATCTCGCCAGTTACCCCTCCACTTT.

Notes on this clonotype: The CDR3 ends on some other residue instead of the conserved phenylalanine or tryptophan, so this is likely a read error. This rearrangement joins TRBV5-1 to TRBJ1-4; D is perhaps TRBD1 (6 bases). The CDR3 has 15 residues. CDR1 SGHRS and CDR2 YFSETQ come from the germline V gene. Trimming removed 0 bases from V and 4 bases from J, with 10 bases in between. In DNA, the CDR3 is TGCGCCAGCAGCTTGGCGGGACAAGTTAATGAAAAACTGTTTGTA. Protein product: CASSLAGQVNEKLFV.

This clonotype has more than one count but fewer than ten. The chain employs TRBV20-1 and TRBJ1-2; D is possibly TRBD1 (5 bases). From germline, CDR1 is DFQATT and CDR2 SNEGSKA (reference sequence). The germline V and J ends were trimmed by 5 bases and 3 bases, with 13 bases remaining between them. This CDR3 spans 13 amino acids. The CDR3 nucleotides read TGCAGTGCTTCCTCCTGGGGGGACTATGGCTACACCTTC. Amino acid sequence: CSASSWGDYGYTF.